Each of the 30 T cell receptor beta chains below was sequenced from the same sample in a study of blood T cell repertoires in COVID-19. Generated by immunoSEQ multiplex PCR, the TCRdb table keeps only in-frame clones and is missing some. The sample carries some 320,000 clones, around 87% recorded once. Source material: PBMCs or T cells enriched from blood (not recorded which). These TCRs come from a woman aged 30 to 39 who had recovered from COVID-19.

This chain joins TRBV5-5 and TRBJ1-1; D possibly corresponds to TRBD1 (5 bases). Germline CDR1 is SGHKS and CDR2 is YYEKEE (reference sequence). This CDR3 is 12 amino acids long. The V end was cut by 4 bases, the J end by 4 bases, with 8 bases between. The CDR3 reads CASSRGTTEAFF. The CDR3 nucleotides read TGTGCCAGCAGCCGGGGGACCACTGAAGCTTTCTTT.

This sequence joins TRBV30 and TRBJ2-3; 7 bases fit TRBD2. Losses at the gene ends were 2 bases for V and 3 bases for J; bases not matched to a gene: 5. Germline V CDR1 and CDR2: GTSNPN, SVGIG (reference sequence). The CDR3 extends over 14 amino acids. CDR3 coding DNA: TGTGCCTGGAGTCCTAGCGGACCTACAGATACGCAGTATTTT. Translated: CAWSPSGPTDTQYF. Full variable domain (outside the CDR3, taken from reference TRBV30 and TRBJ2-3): SQTIHQWPATLVQPVGSPLSLECTVEGTSNPNLYWYRQAAGRGLQLLFYSVGIGQISSEVPQNLSASRPQDRQFILSSKKLLLSDSGFYLCAWSPSGPTDTQYFGPGTRLTVL.

This CDR3 reads CASSPLYGYTF. As DNA, the CDR3 is TGTGCCAGCAGTCCACTCTATGGCTACACCTTC. The chain has TRBV12-3 or TRBV12-4 and TRBJ1-2; D is ambiguous. V was trimmed by 5 bases and J by 4 bases, leaving 5 bases between them. The CDR3 is 11 amino acids.

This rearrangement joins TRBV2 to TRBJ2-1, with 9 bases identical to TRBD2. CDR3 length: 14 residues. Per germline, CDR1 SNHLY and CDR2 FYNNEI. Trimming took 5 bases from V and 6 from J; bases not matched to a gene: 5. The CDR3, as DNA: TGTGCCAGCAGTTATAGCGGGGGTGTCAATGAGCAGTTCTTC. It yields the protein CASSYSGGVNEQFF.

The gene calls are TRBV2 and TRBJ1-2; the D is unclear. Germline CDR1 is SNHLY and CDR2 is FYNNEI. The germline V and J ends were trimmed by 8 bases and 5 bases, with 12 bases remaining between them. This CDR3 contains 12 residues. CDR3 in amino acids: CASGRGLYGYTF. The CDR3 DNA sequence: TGTGCCAGCGGGCGGGGTCTTTATGGCTACACCTTC. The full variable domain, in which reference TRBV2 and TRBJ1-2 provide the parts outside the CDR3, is EPEVTQTPSHQVTQMGQEVILRCVPISNHLYFYWYRQILGQKVEFLVSFYNNEISEKSEIFDDQFSVERPDGSNFTLKIRSTKLEDSAMYFCASGRGLYGYTFGSGTRLTVV.

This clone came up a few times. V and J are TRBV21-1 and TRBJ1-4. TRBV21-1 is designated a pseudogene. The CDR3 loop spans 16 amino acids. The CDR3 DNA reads TGTGCCAGCAGCAAAACCGCAGGGAGGGAGGGTGAAAAACTGTTTTTT. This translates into CASSKTAGREGEKLFF.

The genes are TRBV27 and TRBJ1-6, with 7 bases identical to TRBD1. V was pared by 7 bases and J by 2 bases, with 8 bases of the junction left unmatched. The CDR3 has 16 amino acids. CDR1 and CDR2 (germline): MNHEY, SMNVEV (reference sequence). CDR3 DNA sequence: TGTGCCAGCAACCCGACAGGGCGAACCTATAATTCACCCCTCCACTTT. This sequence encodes CASNPTGRTYNSPLHF.

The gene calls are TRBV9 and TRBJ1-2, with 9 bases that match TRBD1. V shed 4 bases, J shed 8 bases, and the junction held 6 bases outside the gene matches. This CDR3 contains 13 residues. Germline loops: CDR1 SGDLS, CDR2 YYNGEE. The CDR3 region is CASSPRTGEGYTF. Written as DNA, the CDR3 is TGTGCCAGCAGCCCCCGGACAGGGGAAGGCTACACCTTC.

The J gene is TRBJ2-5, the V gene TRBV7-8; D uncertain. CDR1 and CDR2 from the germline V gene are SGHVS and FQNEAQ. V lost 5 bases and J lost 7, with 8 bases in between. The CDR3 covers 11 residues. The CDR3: CASSPRGTQYF. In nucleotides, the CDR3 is TGTGCCAGCAGCCCCAGAGGGACCCAGTACTTC.

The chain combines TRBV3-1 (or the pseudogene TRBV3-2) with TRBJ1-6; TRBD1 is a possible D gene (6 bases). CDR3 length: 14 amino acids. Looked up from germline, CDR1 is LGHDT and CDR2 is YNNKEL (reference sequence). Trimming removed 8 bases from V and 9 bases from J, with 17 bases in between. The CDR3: CASRFQGRGSPLHF. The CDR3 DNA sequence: TGTGCCAGCCGCTTCCAGGGGAGGGGTTCACCCCTCCACTTT.

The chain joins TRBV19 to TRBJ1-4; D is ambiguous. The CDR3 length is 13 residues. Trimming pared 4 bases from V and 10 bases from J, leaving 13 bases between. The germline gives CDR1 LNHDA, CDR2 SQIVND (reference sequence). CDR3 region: CASSTQERRKLFF. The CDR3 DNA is TGTGCCAGTAGTACCCAGGAACGTCGAAAACTGTTTTTT. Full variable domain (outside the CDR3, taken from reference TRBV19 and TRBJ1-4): DGGITQSPKYLFRKEGQNVTLSCEQNLNHDAMYWYRQDPGQGLRLIYYSQIVNDFQKGDIAEGYSVSREKKESFPLTVTSAQKNPTAFYLCASSTQERRKLFFGSGTQLSVL.

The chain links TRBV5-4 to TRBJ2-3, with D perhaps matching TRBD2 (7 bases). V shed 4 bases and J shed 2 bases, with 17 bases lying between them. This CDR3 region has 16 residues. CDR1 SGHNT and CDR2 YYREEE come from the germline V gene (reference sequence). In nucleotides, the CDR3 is TGTGCCAGCAGCCTCCACGGGGGGCCCAACACAGATACGCAGTATTTT. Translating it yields CASSLHGGPNTDTQYF. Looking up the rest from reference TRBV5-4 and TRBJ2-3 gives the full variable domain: ETGVTQSPTHLIKTRGQQVTLRCSSQSGHNTVSWYQQALGQGPQFIFQYYREEENGRGNFPPRFSGLQFPNYSSELNVNALELDDSALYLCASSLHGGPNTDTQYFGPGTRLTVL.

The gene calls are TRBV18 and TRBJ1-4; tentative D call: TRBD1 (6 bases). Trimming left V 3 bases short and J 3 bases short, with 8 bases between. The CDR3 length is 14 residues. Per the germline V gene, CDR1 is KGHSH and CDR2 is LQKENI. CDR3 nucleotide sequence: TGTGCCAGCTCACCCGGACAGCCTAATGAAAAACTGTTTTTT. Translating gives CASSPGQPNEKLFF.

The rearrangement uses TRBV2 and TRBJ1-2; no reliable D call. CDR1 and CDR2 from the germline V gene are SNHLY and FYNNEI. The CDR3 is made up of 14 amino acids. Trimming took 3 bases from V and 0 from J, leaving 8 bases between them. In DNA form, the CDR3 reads TGTGCCAGCAGTGATGACGGAGCTAACTATGGCTACACCTTC. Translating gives CASSDDGANYGYTF.

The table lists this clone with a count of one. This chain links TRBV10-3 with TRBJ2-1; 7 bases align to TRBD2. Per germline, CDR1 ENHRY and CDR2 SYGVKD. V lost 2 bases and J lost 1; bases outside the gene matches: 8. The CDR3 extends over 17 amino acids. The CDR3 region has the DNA TGTGCCATCAGTGAGCCGGGTGGGAGGGCTTCCTACAATGAGCAGTTCTTC. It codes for CAISEPGGRASYNEQFF.

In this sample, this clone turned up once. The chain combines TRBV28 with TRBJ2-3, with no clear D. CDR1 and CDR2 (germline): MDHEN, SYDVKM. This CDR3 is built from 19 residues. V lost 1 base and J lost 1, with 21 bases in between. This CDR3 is CASSLLSTQFSPGTDTQYF. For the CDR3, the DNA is TGTGCCAGCAGTTTATTATCAACACAGTTTTCCCCTGGCACAGATACGCAGTATTTT.

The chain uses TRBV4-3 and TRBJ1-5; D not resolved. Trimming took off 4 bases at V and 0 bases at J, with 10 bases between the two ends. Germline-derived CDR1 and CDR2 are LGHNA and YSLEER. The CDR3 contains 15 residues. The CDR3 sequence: CASSPRTDSNQPQHF. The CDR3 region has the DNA TGCGCCAGCAGCCCCAGGACTGATAGCAATCAGCCCCAGCATTTT.

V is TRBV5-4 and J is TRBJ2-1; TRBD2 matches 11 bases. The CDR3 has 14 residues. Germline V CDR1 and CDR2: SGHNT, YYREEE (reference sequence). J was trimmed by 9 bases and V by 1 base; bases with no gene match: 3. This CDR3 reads CASSLLAGGLEQFF. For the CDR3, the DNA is TGTGCCAGCAGCTTGTTAGCGGGGGGGCTTGAGCAGTTCTTC.

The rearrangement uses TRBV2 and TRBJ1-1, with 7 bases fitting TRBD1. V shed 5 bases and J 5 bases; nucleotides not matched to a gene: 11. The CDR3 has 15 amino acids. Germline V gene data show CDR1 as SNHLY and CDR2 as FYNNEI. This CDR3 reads CASSPEGATGTEAFF. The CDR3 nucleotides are TGTGCCAGCAGTCCGGAGGGGGCGACGGGGACTGAAGCTTTCTTT.

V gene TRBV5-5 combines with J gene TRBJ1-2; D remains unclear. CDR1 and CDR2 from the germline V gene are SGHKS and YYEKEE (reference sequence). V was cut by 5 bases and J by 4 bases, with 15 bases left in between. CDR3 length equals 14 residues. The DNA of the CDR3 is TGTGCCAGCAGTCCAATATCCGGGTCCTATGGCTACACCTTC. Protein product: CASSPISGSYGYTF.

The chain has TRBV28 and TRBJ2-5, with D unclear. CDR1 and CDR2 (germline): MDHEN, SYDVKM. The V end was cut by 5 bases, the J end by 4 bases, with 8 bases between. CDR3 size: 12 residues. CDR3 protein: CASSTQLETQYF. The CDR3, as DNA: TGTGCCAGCAGTACCCAGTTAGAGACCCAGTACTTC. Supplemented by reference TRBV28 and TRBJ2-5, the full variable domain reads DVKVTQSSRYLVKRTGEKVFLECVQDMDHENMFWYRQDPGLGLRLIYFSYDVKMKEKGDIPEGYSVSREKKERFSLILESASTNQTSMYLCASSTQLETQYFGPGTRLLVL.

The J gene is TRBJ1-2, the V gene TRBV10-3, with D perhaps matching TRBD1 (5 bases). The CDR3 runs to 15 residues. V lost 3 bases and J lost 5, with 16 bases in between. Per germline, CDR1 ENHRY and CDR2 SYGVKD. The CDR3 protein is CAISELSPGNYGYTF. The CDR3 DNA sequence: TGTGCCATCAGTGAACTATCCCCAGGGAATTATGGCTACACCTTC.

In nucleotides, the CDR3 is TGTGCCAGCAGCCAAGTTACAGGGGGATCACCCCTCCACTTT. Amino acids: CASSQVTGGSPLHF. This chain joins TRBV3-1 (or the pseudogene TRBV3-2) and TRBJ1-6, with 8 bases identical to TRBD1. The CDR3 extends over 14 amino acids. Germline CDR1 and CDR2: LGHDT and YNNKEL (reference sequence). Germline trimming cut 1 base from V and 10 bases from J; bases unmatched to any gene: 3.

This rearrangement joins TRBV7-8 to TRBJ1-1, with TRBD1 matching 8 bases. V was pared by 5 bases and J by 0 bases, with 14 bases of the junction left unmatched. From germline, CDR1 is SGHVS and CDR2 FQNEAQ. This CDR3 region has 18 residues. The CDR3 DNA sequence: TGTGCCAGCAGCATGGGGCCGGGACAGGTCCCGATGAACACTGAAGCTTTCTTT. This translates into CASSMGPGQVPMNTEAFF.

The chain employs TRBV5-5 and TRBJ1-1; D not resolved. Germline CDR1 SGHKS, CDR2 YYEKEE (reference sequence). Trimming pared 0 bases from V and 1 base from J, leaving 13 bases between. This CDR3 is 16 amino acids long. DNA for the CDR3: TGTGCCAGCAGCTTGGGTGGGTCGGGGAGGAACACTGAAGCTTTCTTT. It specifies CASSLGGSGRNTEAFF. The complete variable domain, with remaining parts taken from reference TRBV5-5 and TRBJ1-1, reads DAGVTQSPTHLIKTRGQQVTLRCSPISGHKSVSWYQQVLGQGPQFIFQYYEKEERGRGNFPDRFSARQFPNYSSELNVNALLLGDSALYLCASSLGGSGRNTEAFFGQGTRLTVV.

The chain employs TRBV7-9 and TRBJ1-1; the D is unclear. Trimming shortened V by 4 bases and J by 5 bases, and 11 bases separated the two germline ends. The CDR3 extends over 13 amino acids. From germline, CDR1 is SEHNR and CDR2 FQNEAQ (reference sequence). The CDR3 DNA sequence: TGTGCCAGCAGCTCCTACGGGGTTACTGAAGCTTTCTTT. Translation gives CASSSYGVTEAFF.

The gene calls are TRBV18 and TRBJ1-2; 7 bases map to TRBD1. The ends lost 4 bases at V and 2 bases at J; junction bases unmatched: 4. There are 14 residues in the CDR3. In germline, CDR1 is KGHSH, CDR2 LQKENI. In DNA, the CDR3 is TGTGCCAGCTCACAGGACAGGTCCAACTATGGCTACACCTTC. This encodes CASSQDRSNYGYTF.

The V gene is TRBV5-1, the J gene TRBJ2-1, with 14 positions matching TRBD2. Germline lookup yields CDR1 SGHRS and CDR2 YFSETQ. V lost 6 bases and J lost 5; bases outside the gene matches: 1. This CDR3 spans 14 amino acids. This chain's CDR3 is CASMGLAGDNEQFF. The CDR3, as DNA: TGCGCCAGCATGGGACTAGCGGGGGACAATGAGCAGTTCTTC.

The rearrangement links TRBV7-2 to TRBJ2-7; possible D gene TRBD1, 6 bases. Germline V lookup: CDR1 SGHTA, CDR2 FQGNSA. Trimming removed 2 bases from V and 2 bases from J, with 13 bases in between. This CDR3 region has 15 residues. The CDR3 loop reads CASSLLAGVTYEQYF. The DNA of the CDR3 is TGTGCCAGCAGCTTATTGGCAGGGGTCACCTACGAGCAGTACTTC.

The CDR3 loop is CASSQDRPSGGQPQHF. CDR3 nucleotides: TGTGCCAGCAGCCAAGATCGACCATCGGGAGGTCAGCCCCAGCATTTT. The genes are TRBV3-1 (or the pseudogene TRBV3-2) and TRBJ1-5; D gene ambiguous. V gave up 0 bases and J gave up 6 bases, with 15 bases separating them. CDR1 and CDR2 (germline): LGHDT, YNNKEL (reference sequence). This CDR3 has 16 amino acids.